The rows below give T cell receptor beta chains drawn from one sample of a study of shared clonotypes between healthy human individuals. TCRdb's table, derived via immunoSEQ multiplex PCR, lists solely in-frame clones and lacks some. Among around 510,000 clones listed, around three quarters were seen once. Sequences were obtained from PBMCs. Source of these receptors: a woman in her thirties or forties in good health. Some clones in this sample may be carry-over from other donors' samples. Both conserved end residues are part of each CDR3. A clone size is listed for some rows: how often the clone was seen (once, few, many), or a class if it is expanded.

CDR3 protein: CAISESSAGRGTGELFF
J gene: TRBJ2-2
V gene: TRBV10-3
clone size: once

CDR3 protein: CASSLPGYEQYF
J gene: TRBJ2-7
V gene: TRBV7-2
clone size: .

CDR3 protein: CASSTGINYGYTF
J gene: TRBJ1-2
V gene: TRBV9
clone size: .

CDR3 protein: CASSYWGRADEQFF
J gene: TRBJ2-1
V gene: TRBV6-5
clone size: .

CDR3 protein: CAISESDRTSTDTQYF
J gene: TRBJ2-3
V gene: TRBV10-3
clone size: few

CDR3 protein: CASRTGPDTGELFF
J gene: TRBJ2-2
V gene: TRBV5-5
clone size: .

CDR3 protein: CASSATGTDTQYF
J gene: TRBJ2-3
V gene: TRBV5-1
clone size: .

CDR3 protein: CSGWGATNEKLFF
J gene: TRBJ1-4
V gene: TRBV29-1
clone size: .

CDR3 protein: CATTPATNEKLFF
J gene: TRBJ1-4
V gene: TRBV15
clone size: .

CDR3 protein: CASSLGAYPNEQFF
J gene: TRBJ2-1
V gene: TRBV7-2
clone size: .

CDR3 protein: CASSRGRGAYEQYF
J gene: TRBJ2-7
V gene: TRBV11-2
clone size: .

CDR3 protein: CSVDRLSYGYTF
J gene: TRBJ1-2
V gene: TRBV29-1
clone size: .

CDR3 protein: CATSRDQGEAFF
J gene: TRBJ1-1
V gene: TRBV15
clone size: .

CDR3 protein: CASSHRTAADTQYF
J gene: TRBJ2-3
V gene: TRBV4-3
clone size: .

CDR3 protein: CASSLRFVFGTGELFF
J gene: TRBJ2-2
V gene: TRBV7-9
clone size: once

CDR3 protein: CAIKTGAGDTEAFF
J gene: TRBJ1-1
V gene: TRBV10-3
clone size: .

CDR3 protein: CSVEGVPNTGELFF
J gene: TRBJ2-2
V gene: TRBV29-1
clone size: .

CDR3 protein: CASSQVEASGRLETQYF
J gene: TRBJ2-5
V gene: TRBV14
clone size: .

CDR3 protein: CASSPQGVSNQPQHF
J gene: TRBJ1-5
V gene: TRBV18
clone size: .

CDR3 protein: CASSTGSGSTDTQYF
J gene: TRBJ2-3
V gene: TRBV5-1
clone size: .

CDR3 protein: CASSREGYEQYF
J gene: TRBJ2-7
V gene: TRBV5-1
clone size: .

CDR3 protein: CASSLGTGGGTGELFF
J gene: TRBJ2-2
V gene: TRBV5-1
clone size: many

CDR3 protein: CASTGQGARQPQHF
J gene: TRBJ1-5
V gene: TRBV28
clone size: once

CDR3 protein: CAYKLTRGYGYTF
J gene: TRBJ1-2
V gene: TRBV30
clone size: .

CDR3 protein: CASSEKGGADYGYTF
J gene: TRBJ1-2
V gene: TRBV6-1
clone size: .

CDR3 protein: CAWMGGNTEAFF
J gene: TRBJ1-1
V gene: TRBV30
clone size: many

CDR3 protein: CTRQFYNEQFF
J gene: TRBJ2-1
V gene: TRBV6-4
clone size: .

CDR3 protein: CAISGTSLGNEQFF
J gene: TRBJ2-1
V gene: TRBV10-3
clone size: many

CDR3 protein: CASSEGDYNEQFF
J gene: TRBJ2-1
V gene: TRBV6-4
clone size: .

CDR3 protein: CATRDSMWAFF
J gene: TRBJ1-1
V gene: TRBV28
clone size: .

CDR3 protein: CASSQDPDRVGYQPQHF
J gene: TRBJ1-5
V gene: TRBV4-1
clone size: .

CDR3 protein: CATSRDLGDTEAFF
J gene: TRBJ1-1
V gene: TRBV15
clone size: many

CDR3 protein: CASSPTGLAGGATTQYF
J gene: TRBJ2-5
V gene: TRBV7-9
clone size: .

CDR3 protein: CASSTSTASGNTIYF
J gene: TRBJ1-3
V gene: TRBV18
clone size: .

CDR3 protein: CASTRYYSTDTQYF
J gene: TRBJ2-3
V gene: TRBV5-4
clone size: .

CDR3 protein: CASSPPGQGASGELFF
J gene: TRBJ2-2
V gene: TRBV18
clone size: .

CDR3 protein: CASSLWEREVNEQFF
J gene: TRBJ2-1
V gene: TRBV28
clone size: .

CDR3 protein: CASSEAGTSGRNEQFF
J gene: TRBJ2-1
V gene: TRBV6-1
clone size: .

CDR3 protein: CASSRDPLYEQYF
J gene: TRBJ2-7
V gene: TRBV2
clone size: .

CDR3 protein: CASSVEGGTDTQYF
J gene: TRBJ2-3
V gene: TRBV9
clone size: .

CDR3 protein: CASSAGTDTGELFF
J gene: TRBJ2-2
V gene: TRBV6-6
clone size: .

CDR3 protein: CASSAQGYEQYF
J gene: TRBJ2-7
V gene: TRBV7-2
clone size: .